This T cell receptor beta chain was retrieved from a study of graft-versus-host responses after intestinal transplantation. Study as a whole: As for transplant type, recipients had multivisceral, liver-intestinal, or isolated intestinal grafts.

Only in-frame clones appear in the TCRdb table, and some are missing; sequencing was by immunoSEQ multiplex PCR. The sample includes about 27,000 clones, over 65% seen only once; the top ten take roughly 1.1%. Overall study findings and caveats: Recipient marrow showed GvH clones, some seen first in ileum or blood. Early post-transplant declines in HvG were associated with peak levels of circulating GvH clones. Allografts of one patient group, those with graft-donor T cell macrochimerism, had high graft-versus-host to host-versus-graft clonal ratios.

For this clone: Its antigen is still unknown.

The TCR sequence derives from a human patient who received an intestinal transplant, so some T cells may come from the graft donor. This specimen was PBMCs, taken approximately 29 days after intestinal transplant.

The CDR3 is CASSLWTGTNTGELFF. Written as DNA, the CDR3 is TGTGCCAGCAGTTTATGGACGGGCACGAACACCGGGGAGCTGTTTTTT. The rearrangement joins TRBV28 to TRBJ2-2; the D is unclear. V was trimmed by 0 bases and J by 0 bases, leaving 8 bases between them. The CDR3 loop spans 16 amino acids. CDR1 is MDHEN and CDR2 is SYDVKM in the germline V gene.